Each of the 15 T cell receptor beta chains below was sequenced from the same sample in a study of T cells after yellow fever vaccination (dated by TCRdb to between 2018 and 2021). Explained via the paper, the treatment or condition label denotes: live attenuated yellow fever vaccine strain. The library came from 5' RACE. The sample was run on an Illumina HiSeq 2500. TCRdb reprocessing: public reads trimmed at Q25 with fastp, clones called with MiXCR, in-frame beta chains kept. A single entry per CDR3 protein holds the most common genes and DNA from its merged rows. The sample profile shows about 510,000 distinct CDR3 sequences; 21% of them were found once. The ten largest make up about a sixth of the sample. Sequenced material: PBMCs, taken 21 days after the first yellow fever vaccination. These receptors all stem from a man younger than 30 who received the YFV17D yellow fever vaccine.

In this sample, this clonotype turned up a few times. The rearrangement links TRBV15 to TRBJ2-7, with D perhaps TRBD2 (5 bases). CDR1 LNHNV and CDR2 YYDKDF come from the germline V gene (reference sequence). V was shortened by 0 bases and J by 0 bases, with 6 bases between the two germline ends. The CDR3 loop spans 14 amino acids. The CDR3 sequence is CATSRDGSSYEQYV. CDR3 nucleotides: TGTGCCACCAGCAGAGATGGGAGCTCCTACGAGCAGTACGTC.

The V gene is TRBV10-3, the J gene TRBJ2-7, with D unresolved. Germline V lookup: CDR1 ENHRY, CDR2 SYGVKD. This CDR3 contains 9 residues. The CDR3 DNA is TGTGCCAACTTCGGCCCAAAGGACGTC. Its translation is CANFGPKDV.

This clonotype appeared a few times. V gene TRBV7-9 combines with J gene TRBJ1-2; D unclear. CDR3 length: 13 amino acids. Germline assignment: CDR1 SEHNR and CDR2 FQNEAQ (reference sequence). V lost 5 bases, J lost 6 bases, and 13 bases lay in between. The CDR3 coding sequence is TGTGCCAGCAGCGCACATGGGCGCGATGGCTACACCTTC. It encodes CASSAHGRDGYTF.

This clonotype was counted only a few times. The chain uses TRBV7-9 and TRBJ2-5; D unclear. In germline, CDR1 is SEHNR, CDR2 FQNEAQ (reference sequence). V was pared by 1 base and J by 1 base, with 10 bases between. The CDR3 extends over 15 amino acids. The CDR3 reads CASSLVGSSQETQYF. CDR3 coding DNA: TGTGCCAGCAGCTTAGTGGGTTCTAGCCAAGAGACCCAGTACTTC.

The chain is built from TRBV7-2 and TRBJ1-6; D not resolved. Germline-derived CDR1 and CDR2 are SGHTA and FQGNSA. There are 17 residues in the CDR3. V shed 0 bases and J shed 6 bases, with 15 bases lying between them. In DNA form, the CDR3 reads TGTGCCAGCAGCTTAGCCCGCGGCAACTATCTTAATTCACCCCTCCACTTT. Protein: CASSLARGNYLNSPLHF.

This clonotype was counted a single time. The chain links TRBV7-8 to TRBJ1-1; D not resolved. Germline CDR1 is SGHVS and CDR2 is FQNEAQ. V lost 7 bases and J lost 1, with 13 bases in between. This CDR3 comprises 14 residues. The CDR3 DNA follows: TGTGCCAGCATCCCCGGGTGGTCGAACACTGAAGCTTTCTTT. This encodes CASIPGWSNTEAFF.

This clonotype showed up just a few times. The J gene is TRBJ2-3, the V gene TRBV24-1; no clear D gene. Germline CDR1 reads KGHDR; CDR2 reads SFDVKD. Trimming removed 3 bases from V and 6 bases from J, with 9 bases in between. There are 13 residues in the CDR3. For the CDR3, the DNA is TGTGCCACCAGTGATCCACTACTCGATACGCAGTATTTT. Encoded protein: CATSDPLLDTQYF.

The table lists this clonotype with a few counts. The V gene is TRBV27, the J gene TRBJ2-7; 9 bases align to TRBD2. The CDR3 is made up of 16 amino acids. V lost 0 bases, J lost 4 bases, and 7 bases stayed unmatched. Germline CDR1 is MNHEY and CDR2 is SMNVEV (reference sequence). The DNA for the CDR3 is TGTGCCAGCAGTTTATCGGGCGGGGGGGCACTGTACGAGCAGTACTTC. Translated, it gives CASSLSGGGALYEQYF.

The chain uses TRBV7-2 and TRBJ1-5; D remains ambiguous. Trimming cost V 1 base and J 3 bases, with 7 bases left between them. The CDR3 has 14 amino acids. The germline gives CDR1 SGHTA, CDR2 FQGNSA. The CDR3 DNA sequence: TGTGCCAGCAGCTTAGTACACATCAATCAGCCCCAGCATTTT. This codes for CASSLVHINQPQHF.

This clonotype turned up a few times. The chain carries TRBV10-3 and TRBJ2-3; the match to TRBD2 covers 12 bases. The V gene's germline CDR1 is ENHRY and CDR2 SYGVKD. V shed 7 bases and J 0 bases; nucleotides not matched to a gene: 8. The CDR3 runs 17 residues. The CDR3 spells CAIKGLAGQASTDTQYF. The CDR3 nucleotides read TGTGCCATCAAGGGACTAGCGGGCCAGGCTAGCACAGATACGCAGTATTTT.

The gene calls are TRBV7-2 and TRBJ1-1; D unclear. The CDR3 extends over 13 amino acids. V gave up 5 bases and J gave up 2 bases, with 9 bases separating them. CDR1 is SGHTA and CDR2 is FQGNSA in the germline V gene. As DNA, the CDR3 is TGTGCCAGCAGCGTAGACACTAACACTGAAGCTTTCTTT. Protein sequence: CASSVDTNTEAFF.

The V and J genes are TRBV6-5 and TRBJ1-2; D remains ambiguous. V was shortened by 3 bases and J by 4 bases, with 18 bases between the two germline ends. Germline-derived CDR1 and CDR2 are MNHEY and SVGAGI. CDR3 length: 16 amino acids. The CDR3 sequence: CASSYSSLAPAYGYTF. CDR3 nucleotides: TGTGCCAGCAGTTATTCCTCTCTGGCGCCCGCCTATGGCTACACCTTC.

This clonotype was seen a handful of times. The CDR3 sequence: CASSVGGGGAETQYF. The CDR3 DNA follows: TGTGCCAGCAGCGTAGGTGGCGGGGGGGCAGAGACCCAGTACTTC. This rearrangement joins TRBV9 to TRBJ2-5; TRBD2 aligns across 9 bases. Germline loops: CDR1 SGDLS, CDR2 YYNGEE. CDR3 length: 15 residues. J gave up 4 bases and V 0 bases, and 4 bases lay outside the gene matches.

This clonotype was seen more than once but under ten times. The V gene is TRBV7-3, the J gene TRBJ2-1, with D possibly matching TRBD2 (6 bases). CDR3 length equals 12 residues. Per the germline V gene, CDR1 is SGHTA and CDR2 is FQGTGA. V lost 1 base and J 9 bases, leaving 7 bases between the germline ends. CDR3 sequence (DNA): TGTGCCAGCAGCTTAATCGGGGGTGAGCAGTTCTTC. This encodes CASSLIGGEQFF.

The chain is built from TRBV5-5 and TRBJ2-5; perhaps TRBD1 as D (5 bases). Germline CDR1 and CDR2: SGHKS and YYEKEE (reference sequence). The CDR3 spans 15 residues. V shed 3 bases and J shed 3 bases, with 15 bases lying between them. The CDR3 DNA reads as TGTGCCAGCAGCTGGGCAAGCAGGGTCGAAGAGACCCAGTACTTC. This sequence encodes CASSWASRVEETQYF. The variable domain in full, with the rest retrieved from reference TRBV5-5 and TRBJ2-5, is DAGVTQSPTHLIKTRGQQVTLRCSPISGHKSVSWYQQVLGQGPQFIFQYYEKEERGRGNFPDRFSARQFPNYSSELNVNALLLGDSALYLCASSWASRVEETQYFGPGTRLLVL.